The 20 T cell receptor beta chains below were found in one sample sequenced in a study of T cells in localized non-small cell lung cancer. Sequenced by immunoSEQ multiplex PCR; TCRdb stores in-frame clones only, minus some. The profile shows about 28,000 clones, about 92% of them singletons. This material consisted of peripheral blood mononuclear cells, taken before any cancer treatment. These receptors came from a woman aged 35-75 years with stage III lung adenocarcinoma.

V and J are TRBV5-1 and TRBJ2-1; no reliable D call. V was shortened by 0 bases and J by 5 bases, with 6 bases between the two germline ends. Germline V gene lookup returns CDR1 SGHRS and CDR2 YFSETQ. There are 13 residues in the CDR3. CDR3: CASSLDSHNEQFF. The CDR3 DNA is TGCGCCAGCAGCTTGGACAGTCACAATGAGCAGTTCTTC.

The rearrangement links TRBV18 to TRBJ2-3, with unresolved D. The germline gives CDR1 KGHSH, CDR2 LQKENI. The CDR3 has 14 residues. V was pared by 4 bases and J by 0 bases, with 8 bases between. CDR3 DNA sequence: TGTGCCAGCTCACTGGAGCCTAGCACAGATACGCAGTATTTT. As protein: CASSLEPSTDTQYF.

This chain connects TRBV6-6 to TRBJ1-1; D gene unclear. Looked up from germline, CDR1 is MNHNY and CDR2 is SVGAGI (reference sequence). The CDR3 runs to 15 residues. Trimming pared 4 bases from V and 1 base from J, leaving 13 bases between. CDR3: CASSWIGRSNTEAFF. The CDR3, as DNA: TGTGCCAGCAGTTGGATTGGCAGATCGAACACTGAAGCTTTCTTT.

The genes are TRBV20-1 and TRBJ1-1; D uncertain. Between the trimmed V and J ends, which lost 5 bases and 6 bases, there was a span of 10 bases. There are 11 residues in the CDR3. Per the germline V gene, CDR1 is DFQATT and CDR2 is SNEGSKA (reference sequence). The CDR3, as DNA: TGCAGTGCTGCACTTGGGTCTGAAGCTTTCTTT. Translating it yields CSAALGSEAFF.

This chain uses TRBV25-1 with TRBJ2-7; D is uncertain. Trimming shortened V by 6 bases and J by 2 bases, and 14 bases separated the two germline ends. This CDR3 comprises 14 residues. Germline loops: CDR1 MGHDK, CDR2 SYGVNS. The chain's CDR3 is CASSSSHGPYEQYF. The CDR3 nucleotides are TGTGCCAGCAGCAGCTCCCACGGTCCCTACGAGCAGTACTTC.

The CDR3 coding sequence is TGTGCCAGCTCACCGACCGTTGAGTATGGCTACACCTTC. It encodes CASSPTVEYGYTF. The chain uses TRBV18 and TRBJ1-2; D gene unclear. CDR1 and CDR2 from the germline V gene are KGHSH and LQKENI. The germline V and J ends were trimmed by 3 bases and 5 bases, with 10 bases remaining between them. CDR3 length equals 13 residues.

This chain joins TRBV28 and TRBJ1-5, with D tentatively TRBD1 (5 bases). The germline V gene encodes CDR1 MDHEN and CDR2 SYDVKM. With 6 bases removed from V and 6 bases from J, the gap between germline ends came to 15 bases. CDR3 length: 14 residues. CDR3 DNA sequence: TGTGCCAGCAGCTATGCGGGGGGATTTCAGCCCCAGCATTTT. It translates to CASSYAGGFQPQHF.

This chain's CDR3 is CASSLRGRADTQYF. CDR3 DNA: TGTGCCAGTAGTCTCCGTGGAAGGGCAGATACGCAGTATTTT. This chain connects TRBV19 to TRBJ2-3; D gene unclear. Germline V gives CDR1 LNHDA, CDR2 SQIVND (reference sequence). This CDR3 has 14 amino acids. V was clipped by 5 bases and J by 4 bases, with 13 bases between them.

This clone was picked up a small number of times. The chain couples TRBV7-2 to TRBJ2-1; 12 bases match TRBD1. The length of the CDR3 is 15 residues. CDR1 is SGHTA, CDR2 FQGNSA, per germline. Trimming took 2 bases from V and 8 from J; bases not matched to a gene: 4. CDR3 nucleotides: TGTGCCAGCAGCTTACGAGGGACAGGGGGCTATGAGCAGTTCTTC. Translating gives CASSLRGTGGYEQFF.

The gene calls are TRBV23-1 and TRBJ2-5; tentative D call: TRBD1 (6 bases). TRBV23-1 is placed among ORFs of uncertain function. This CDR3 spans 14 amino acids. Trimming stripped 8 bases from V and 5 bases from J, with 18 bases between. CDR3 nucleotide sequence: TGCGCCAGCCTATCCGAGGGGGAGACTGAGACCCAGTACTTC. Its translation: CASLSEGETETQYF.

Comments on this clone: At one end the junction does not follow the germline gene, possibly because of a read error. J is TRBJ2-5 and V is TRBV7-7; D uncertain. Per the germline V gene, CDR1 is SSHAT and CDR2 is FNYEAQ (reference sequence). This CDR3 region has 15 residues. The CDR3 region has the DNA TGTGCTAGCAGCTTAACCCTTTCAGCCCAAGAGACCCAGTACTTC. It specifies CASSLTLSAQETQYF. Filled out from reference TRBV7-7 and TRBJ2-5, the complete variable domain reads GAGVSQSPRYKVTKRGQDVTLRCDPISSHATLYWYQQALGQGPEFLTYFNYEAQPDKSGLPSDRFSAERPEGSISTLTIQRTEQRDSAMYRCASSLTLSAQETQYFGPGTRLLVL.

This chain joins TRBV15 and TRBJ1-1; D remains unclear. The germline V gene encodes CDR1 LNHNV and CDR2 YYDKDF (reference sequence). The CDR3 consists of 15 residues. V was shortened by 3 bases and J by 2 bases, with 13 bases between the two germline ends. In DNA, the CDR3 is TGTGCCACCAGCAGTGGAAGCGGCTTAAACACTGAAGCTTTCTTT. It codes for CATSSGSGLNTEAFF.

The chain's CDR3 is CASSEGPAYEQYF. CDR3 DNA: TGTGCCAGCAGTGAAGGGCCGGCTTACGAGCAGTACTTC. This rearrangement joins TRBV6-1 to TRBJ2-7; no clear D gene. The CDR3 loop spans 13 amino acids. CDR1 and CDR2 from the germline V gene are MNHNS and SASEGT. The V end lost 1 base, the J end lost 4 bases, and 8 bases lay between the germline ends.

V is TRBV6-6 and J is TRBJ2-7, with 11 bases matching TRBD2. The germline CDR1 and CDR2 sequences are MNHNY and SVGAGI (reference sequence). The CDR3 totals 15 residues. V dropped 5 bases and J dropped 3; count of bases not matched to a gene: 6. This chain's CDR3 is CASSRGTSGYYEQYF. The CDR3 DNA reads TGTGCCAGCAGTCGGGGGACTAGCGGATACTACGAGCAGTACTTC.

CDR3 residues: CASSLGGSYEQYF. The CDR3 DNA is TGTGCCAGCAGCTTGGGGGGCTCCTACGAGCAGTACTTC. This rearrangement joins TRBV11-1 to TRBJ2-7; TRBD2 is a possible D gene (6 bases). CDR3 length: 13 amino acids. The germline V gene encodes CDR1 SGHAT and CDR2 FQDESV (reference sequence). The V and J ends lost 3 bases and 0 bases respectively, with 6 bases between them.

The chain is built from TRBV30 and TRBJ1-1, with 8 nucleotides matching TRBD1. The trim removed 4 bases at V and 1 base at J, leaving 5 bases unmatched. This CDR3 region has 14 residues. Germline V gene data show CDR1 as GTSNPN and CDR2 as SVGIG (reference sequence). The DNA of the CDR3 is TGTGCCTGGACAATTACAGGGGGGAACACTGAAGCTTTCTTT. This codes for CAWTITGGNTEAFF. Combining the CDR3 with reference TRBV30 and TRBJ1-1 gives the whole variable domain SQTIHQWPATLVQPVGSPLSLECTVEGTSNPNLYWYRQAAGRGLQLLFYSVGIGQISSEVPQNLSASRPQDRQFILSSKKLLLSDSGFYLCAWTITGGNTEAFFGQGTRLTVV.

V usage is TRBV2 and J usage is TRBJ1-5; TRBD1 agrees at 7 bases. V dropped 1 base and J dropped 7; count of bases not matched to a gene: 7. This CDR3 spans 15 amino acids. Germline V gene data show CDR1 as SNHLY and CDR2 as FYNNEI. The CDR3 nucleotides are TGTGCCAGCAGTGAAGAAGGGGGCGAAGGGCAGCCCCAGCATTTT. Its protein product is CASSEEGGEGQPQHF.

The J gene is TRBJ1-1, the V gene TRBV6-4, with D uncertain. The CDR3 is 17 residues long. In germline, CDR1 is MRHNA, CDR2 SNTAGT. Between the trimmed V and J ends, which lost 5 bases and 0 bases, there was a span of 19 bases. The CDR3, as DNA: TGTGCCAGCAGTATTTCAGGCCATACCACTATGAACACTGAAGCTTTCTTT. Protein: CASSISGHTTMNTEAFF.

The rearrangement uses TRBV7-2 and TRBJ2-7, with D tentatively TRBD2 (5 bases). Per the germline V gene, CDR1 is SGHTA and CDR2 is FQGNSA. This CDR3 has 12 residues. V was clipped by 5 bases and J by 2 bases, with 7 bases between them. CDR3: CASSIGAYEQYF. CDR3 coding DNA: TGTGCCAGCAGCATCGGGGCCTACGAGCAGTACTTC.

J is TRBJ2-5 and V is TRBV2; D is unresolved. V was trimmed by 5 bases and J by 4 bases, leaving 8 bases between them. Germline CDR1 is SNHLY and CDR2 is FYNNEI. The CDR3 sequence is 12 residues long. The CDR3 nucleotides read TGTGCCAGCAGTTTAGTGGGAGAGACCCAGTACTTC. Translated, it gives CASSLVGETQYF.